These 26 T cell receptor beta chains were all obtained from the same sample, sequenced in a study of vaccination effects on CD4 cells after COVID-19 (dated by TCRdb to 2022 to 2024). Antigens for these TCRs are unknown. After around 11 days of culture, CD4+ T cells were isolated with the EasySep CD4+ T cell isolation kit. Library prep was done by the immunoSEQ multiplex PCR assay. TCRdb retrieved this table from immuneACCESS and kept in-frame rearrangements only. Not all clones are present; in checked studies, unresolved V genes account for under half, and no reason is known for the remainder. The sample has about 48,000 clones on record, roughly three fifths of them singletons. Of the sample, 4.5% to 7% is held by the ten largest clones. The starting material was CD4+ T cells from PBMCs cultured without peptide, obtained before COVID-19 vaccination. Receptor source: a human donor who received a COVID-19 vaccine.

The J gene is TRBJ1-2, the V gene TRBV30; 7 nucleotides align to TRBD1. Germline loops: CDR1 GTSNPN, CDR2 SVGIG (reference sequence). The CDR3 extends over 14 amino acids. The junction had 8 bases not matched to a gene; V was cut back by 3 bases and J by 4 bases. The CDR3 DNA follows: TGTGCCTGGAGGGACGGAGACAGGGCCTATGGCTACACCTTC. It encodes CAWRDGDRAYGYTF.

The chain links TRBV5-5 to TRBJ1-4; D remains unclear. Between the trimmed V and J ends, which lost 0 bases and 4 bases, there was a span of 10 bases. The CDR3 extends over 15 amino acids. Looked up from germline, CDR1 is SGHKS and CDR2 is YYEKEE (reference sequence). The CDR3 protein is CASSLAWGNNEKLFF. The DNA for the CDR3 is TGTGCCAGCAGCTTGGCTTGGGGTAATAATGAAAAACTGTTTTTT.

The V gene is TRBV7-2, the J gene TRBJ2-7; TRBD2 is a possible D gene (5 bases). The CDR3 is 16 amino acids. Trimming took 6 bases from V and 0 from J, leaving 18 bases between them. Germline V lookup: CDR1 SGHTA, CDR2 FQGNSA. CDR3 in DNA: TGTGCCAGCAGTCTTAGAGCGGTACGAAGCTCCTACGAGCAGTACTTC. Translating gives CASSLRAVRSSYEQYF. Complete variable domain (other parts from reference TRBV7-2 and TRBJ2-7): GAGVSQSPSNKVTEKGKDVELRCDPISGHTALYWYRQSLGQGLEFLIYFQGNSAPDKSGLPSDRFSAERTGGSVSTLTIQRTQQEDSAVYLCASSLRAVRSSYEQYFGPGTRLTVT.

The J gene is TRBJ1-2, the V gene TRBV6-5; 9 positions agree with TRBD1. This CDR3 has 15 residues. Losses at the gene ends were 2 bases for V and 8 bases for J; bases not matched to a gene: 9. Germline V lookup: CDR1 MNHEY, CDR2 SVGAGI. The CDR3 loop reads CASSYATGTGSGYTF. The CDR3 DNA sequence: TGTGCCAGCAGTTACGCCACCGGGACAGGGTCCGGCTACACCTTC.

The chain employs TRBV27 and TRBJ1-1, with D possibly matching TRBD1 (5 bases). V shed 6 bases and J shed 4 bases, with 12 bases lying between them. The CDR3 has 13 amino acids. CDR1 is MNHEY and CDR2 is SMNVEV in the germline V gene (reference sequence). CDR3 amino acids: CASSSRGVTEAFF. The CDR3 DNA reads TGTGCCAGCAGCTCTCGGGGGGTCACTGAAGCTTTCTTT.

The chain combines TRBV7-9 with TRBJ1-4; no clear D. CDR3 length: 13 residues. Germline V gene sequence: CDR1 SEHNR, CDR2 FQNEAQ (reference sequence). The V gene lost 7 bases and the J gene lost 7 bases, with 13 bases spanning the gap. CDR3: CASIAPLGEKLFF. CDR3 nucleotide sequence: TGTGCCAGCATTGCCCCCTTGGGTGAAAAACTGTTTTTT.

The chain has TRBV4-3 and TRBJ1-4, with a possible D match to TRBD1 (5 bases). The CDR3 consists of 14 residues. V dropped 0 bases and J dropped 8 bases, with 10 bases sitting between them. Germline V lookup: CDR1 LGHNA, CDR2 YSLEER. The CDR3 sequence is CASSQEPWGEKLFF. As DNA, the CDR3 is TGCGCCAGCAGCCAAGAACCCTGGGGCGAAAAACTGTTTTTT.

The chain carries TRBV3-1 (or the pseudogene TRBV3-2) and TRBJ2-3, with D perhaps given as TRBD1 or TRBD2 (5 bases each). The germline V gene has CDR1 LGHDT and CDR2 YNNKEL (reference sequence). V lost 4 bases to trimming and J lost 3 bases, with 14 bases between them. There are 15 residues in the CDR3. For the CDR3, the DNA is TGTGCCAGCAGCCTCGAGGGGTACCGGACAGATACGCAGTATTTT. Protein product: CASSLEGYRTDTQYF.

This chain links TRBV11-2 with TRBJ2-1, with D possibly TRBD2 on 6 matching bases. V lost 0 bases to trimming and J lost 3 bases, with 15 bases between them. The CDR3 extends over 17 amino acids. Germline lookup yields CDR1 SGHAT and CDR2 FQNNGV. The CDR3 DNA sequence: TGTGCCAGCAGCTTAGATCGATCGGGAGCTTTCTACAATGAGCAGTTCTTC. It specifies CASSLDRSGAFYNEQFF.

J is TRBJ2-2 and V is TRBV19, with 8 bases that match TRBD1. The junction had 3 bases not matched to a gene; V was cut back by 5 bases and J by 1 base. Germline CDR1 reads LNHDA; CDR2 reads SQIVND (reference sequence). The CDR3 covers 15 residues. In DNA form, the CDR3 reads TGTGCCAGTAGTGCCGGGACAGGGAACACCGGGGAGCTGTTTTTT. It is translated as CASSAGTGNTGELFF.

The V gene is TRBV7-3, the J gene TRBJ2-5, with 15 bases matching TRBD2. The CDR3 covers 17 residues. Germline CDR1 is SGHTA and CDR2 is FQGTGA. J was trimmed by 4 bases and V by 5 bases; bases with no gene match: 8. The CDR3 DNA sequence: TGTGCCAGCAGCCCAAGGACTAGCGGGGGGGCGGGAGAGACCCAGTACTTC. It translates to CASSPRTSGGAGETQYF. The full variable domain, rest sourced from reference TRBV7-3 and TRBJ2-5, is GAGVSQTPSNKVTEKGKYVELRCDPISGHTALYWYRQSLGQGPEFLIYFQGTGAADDSGLPNDRFFAVRPEGSVSTLKIQRTERGDSAVYLCASSPRTSGGAGETQYFGPGTRLLVL.

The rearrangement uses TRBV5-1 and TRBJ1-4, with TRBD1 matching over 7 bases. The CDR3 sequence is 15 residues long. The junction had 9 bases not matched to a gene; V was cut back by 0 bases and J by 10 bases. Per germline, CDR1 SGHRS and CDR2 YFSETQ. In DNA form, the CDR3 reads TGCGCCAGCAGCTTGGAGGGGGCCAGCGTTGGAAAACTGTTTTTT. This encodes CASSLEGASVGKLFF.

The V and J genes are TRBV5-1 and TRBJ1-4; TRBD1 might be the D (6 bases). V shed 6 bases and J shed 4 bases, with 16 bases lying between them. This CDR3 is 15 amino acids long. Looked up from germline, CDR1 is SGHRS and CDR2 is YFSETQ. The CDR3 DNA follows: TGCGCCAGCACCCGAGGGGGGGACGGTAATGAAAAACTGTTTTTT. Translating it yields CASTRGGDGNEKLFF. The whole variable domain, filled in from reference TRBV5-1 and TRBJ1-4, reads KAGVTQTPRYLIKTRGQQVTLSCSPISGHRSVSWYQQTPGQGLQFLFEYFSETQRNKGNFPGRFSGRQFSNSRSEMNVSTLELGDSALYLCASTRGGDGNEKLFFGSGTQLSVL.

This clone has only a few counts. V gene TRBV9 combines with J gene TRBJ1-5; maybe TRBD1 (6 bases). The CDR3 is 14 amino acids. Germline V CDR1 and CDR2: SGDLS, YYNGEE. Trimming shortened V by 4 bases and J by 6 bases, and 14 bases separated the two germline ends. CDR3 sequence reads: CASSSQQGSQPQHF. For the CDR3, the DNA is TGTGCCAGCAGCTCTCAACAGGGAAGTCAGCCCCAGCATTTT. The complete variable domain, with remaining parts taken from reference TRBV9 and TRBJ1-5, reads DSGVTQTPKHLITATGQRVTLRCSPRSGDLSVYWYQQSLDQGLQFLIQYYNGEERAKGNILERFSAQQFPDLHSELNLSSLELGDSALYFCASSSQQGSQPQHFGDGTRLSIL.

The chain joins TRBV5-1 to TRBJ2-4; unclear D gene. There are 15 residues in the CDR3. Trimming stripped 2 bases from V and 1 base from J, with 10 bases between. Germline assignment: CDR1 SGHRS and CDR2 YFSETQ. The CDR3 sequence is CASSFNSWAKNIQYF. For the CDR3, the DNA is TGCGCCAGCAGCTTTAACAGTTGGGCCAAAAACATTCAGTACTTC.

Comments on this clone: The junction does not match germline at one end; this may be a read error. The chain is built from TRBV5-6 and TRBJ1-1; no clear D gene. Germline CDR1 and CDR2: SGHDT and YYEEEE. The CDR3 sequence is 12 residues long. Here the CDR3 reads CASSSTRHLRDF. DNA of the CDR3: TGTGCCAGCAGCTCCACCCGACATCTTCGAGACTTT.

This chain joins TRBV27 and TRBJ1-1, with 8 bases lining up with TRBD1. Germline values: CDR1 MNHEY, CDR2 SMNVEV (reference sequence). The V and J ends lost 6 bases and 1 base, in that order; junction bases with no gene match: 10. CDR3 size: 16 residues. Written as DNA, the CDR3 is TGTGCCAGCAGGCATTACACCGGGACAGGGAACACTGAAGCTTTCTTT. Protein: CASRHYTGTGNTEAFF.

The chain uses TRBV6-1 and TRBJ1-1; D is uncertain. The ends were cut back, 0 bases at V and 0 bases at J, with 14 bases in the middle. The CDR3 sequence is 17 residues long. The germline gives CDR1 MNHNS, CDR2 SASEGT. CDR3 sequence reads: CASSEALSGGVNTEAFF. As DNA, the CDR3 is TGTGCCAGCAGTGAAGCGCTAAGTGGCGGGGTGAACACTGAAGCTTTCTTT.

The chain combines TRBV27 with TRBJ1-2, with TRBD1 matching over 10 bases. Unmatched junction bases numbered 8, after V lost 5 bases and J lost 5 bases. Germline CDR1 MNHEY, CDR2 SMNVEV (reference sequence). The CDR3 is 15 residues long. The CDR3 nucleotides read TGTGCCAGCAGTGCCTTAGGGACAGGGGTTTATGGCTACACCTTC. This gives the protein CASSALGTGVYGYTF.

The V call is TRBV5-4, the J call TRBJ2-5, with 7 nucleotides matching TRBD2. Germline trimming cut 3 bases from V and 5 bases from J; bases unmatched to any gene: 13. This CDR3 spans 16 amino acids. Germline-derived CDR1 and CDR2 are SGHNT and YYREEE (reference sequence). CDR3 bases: TGTGCCAGCAGCTATACCGGACTAGTGGTGGGGGAGACCCAGTACTTC. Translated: CASSYTGLVVGETQYF.

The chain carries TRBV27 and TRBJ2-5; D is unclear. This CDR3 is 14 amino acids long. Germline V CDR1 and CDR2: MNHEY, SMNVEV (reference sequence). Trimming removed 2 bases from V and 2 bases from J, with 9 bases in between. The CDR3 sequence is CASSLTHSQETQYF. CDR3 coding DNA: TGTGCCAGCAGTTTAACCCACAGTCAAGAGACCCAGTACTTC.

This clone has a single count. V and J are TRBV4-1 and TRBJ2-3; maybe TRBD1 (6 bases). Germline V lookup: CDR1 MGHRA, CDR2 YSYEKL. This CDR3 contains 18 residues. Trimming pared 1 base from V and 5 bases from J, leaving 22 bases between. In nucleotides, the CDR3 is TGCGCCAGCAGCCAAGGAACCCAGGCGGGCGGACAGAAAGATACGCAGTATTTT. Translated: CASSQGTQAGGQKDTQYF.

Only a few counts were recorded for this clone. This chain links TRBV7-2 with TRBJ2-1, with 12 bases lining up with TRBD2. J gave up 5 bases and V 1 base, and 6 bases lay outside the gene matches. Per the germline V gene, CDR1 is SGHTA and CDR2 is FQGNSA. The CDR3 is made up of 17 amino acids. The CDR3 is CASSLVLLAGGNNEQFF. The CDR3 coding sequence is TGTGCCAGCAGCTTAGTACTCCTAGCGGGAGGGAACAATGAGCAGTTCTTC.

The CDR3 DNA reads TGTGCCAGCAGCTCAGGGGGGTTAGCCAAAAACATTCAGTACTTC. Its protein is CASSSGGLAKNIQYF. The rearrangement uses TRBV28 and TRBJ2-4; a possible D gene is TRBD1 (7 bases). Germline CDR1 and CDR2: MDHEN and SYDVKM. CDR3 length: 15 amino acids. The ends were cut back, 6 bases at V and 0 bases at J, with 12 bases in the middle.

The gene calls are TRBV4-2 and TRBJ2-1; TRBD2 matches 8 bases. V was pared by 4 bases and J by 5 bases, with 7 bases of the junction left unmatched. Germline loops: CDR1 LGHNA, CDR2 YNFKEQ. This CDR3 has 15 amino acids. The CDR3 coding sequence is TGTGCCAGCAGCCTCGTACGCGGGAGGAACAATGAGCAGTTCTTC. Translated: CASSLVRGRNNEQFF.

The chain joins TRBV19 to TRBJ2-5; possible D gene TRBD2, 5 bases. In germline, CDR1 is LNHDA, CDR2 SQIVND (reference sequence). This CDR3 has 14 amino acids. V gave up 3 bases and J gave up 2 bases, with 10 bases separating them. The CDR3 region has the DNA TGTGCCAGTAGTATTACCGGGAAGCAAGAGACCCAGTACTTC. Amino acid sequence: CASSITGKQETQYF.